The 17 T cell receptor beta chains presented below share a single source sample, sequenced in a study of OX40 agonist ivuxolimab in advanced cancers. Using immunoSEQ multiplex PCR, the repertoire was profiled, and TCRdb retains in-frame clones only, with some absent. The sample yields some 78,000 clones, about 90% seen once. The sample here was CD4+ or CD8+ T cells sorted from blood, taken in a trial of the OX40 agonist ivuxolimab. The receptors derive from an adult with an advanced solid tumor such as melanoma, head and neck, liver or kidney cancer.

The chain employs TRBV28 and TRBJ2-5; TRBD2 agrees at 14 bases. The CDR3 contains 14 residues. CDR1 MDHEN and CDR2 SYDVKM come from the germline V gene. V was pared by 6 bases and J by 5 bases, with 2 bases of the junction left unmatched. The CDR3: CASRRLAGGETQYF. CDR3 DNA sequence: TGTGCCAGCAGGAGACTAGCGGGGGGGGAGACCCAGTACTTC.

The V call is TRBV6-1, the J call TRBJ1-4; D unclear. Looked up from germline, CDR1 is MNHNS and CDR2 is SASEGT. There are 13 residues in the CDR3. Trimming shortened V by 8 bases and J by 4 bases, and 11 bases separated the two germline ends. As DNA, the CDR3 is TGTGCCAGCGTGGTGGGTGGTAATGAAAAACTGTTTTTT. Residues: CASVVGGNEKLFF.

The chain combines TRBV5-1 with TRBJ2-5, with unresolved D. The CDR3 spans 12 residues. Trimming stripped 0 bases from V and 5 bases from J, with 5 bases between. CDR1 and CDR2 from the germline V gene are SGHRS and YFSETQ. CDR3 loop: CASSLGWETQYF. The CDR3 bases are TGCGCCAGCAGCTTGGGATGGGAGACCCAGTACTTC.

The gene calls are TRBV4-1 and TRBJ2-6; D is ambiguous. CDR3 size: 18 residues. The germline V gene has CDR1 MGHRA and CDR2 YSYEKL. The V gene lost 0 bases and the J gene lost 0 bases, with 12 bases spanning the gap. This chain's CDR3 is CASSQDREAYSGANVLTF. DNA for the CDR3: TGCGCCAGCAGCCAAGATAGAGAGGCCTACTCTGGGGCCAACGTCCTGACTTTC.

This clone was counted once. V gene TRBV19 combines with J gene TRBJ2-1; possibly TRBD2 for D (6 bases). Germline V lookup: CDR1 LNHDA, CDR2 SQIVND (reference sequence). Trimming shortened V by 5 bases and J by 1 base, and 15 bases separated the two germline ends. The CDR3 spans 16 residues. CDR3 amino acids: CASSFGTSRSYNEQFF. The CDR3 region has the DNA TGTGCCAGTAGTTTCGGGACTTCTCGATCCTACAATGAGCAGTTCTTC.

CDR3 bases: TGTGCCAGCAGCTTAACAGGTAACACTGAAGCTTTCTTT. It translates to CASSLTGNTEAFF. This chain links TRBV11-1 with TRBJ1-1; TRBD1 might be the D (5 bases). Looked up from germline, CDR1 is SGHAT and CDR2 is FQDESV (reference sequence). V was cut by 2 bases and J by 2 bases, with 6 bases left in between. The CDR3 length is 13 residues. The entire variable domain, with the rest obtained from reference TRBV11-1 and TRBJ1-1, is as follows: EAEVAQSPRYKITEKSQAVAFWCDPISGHATLYWYRQILGQGPELLVQFQDESVVDDSQLPKDRFSAERLKGVDSTLKIQPAELGDSAMYLCASSLTGNTEAFFGQGTRLTVV.

This chain joins TRBV19 and TRBJ1-2; D is possibly TRBD1 (5 bases). This CDR3 contains 14 residues. Germline V gives CDR1 LNHDA, CDR2 SQIVND (reference sequence). Trimming shortened V by 8 bases and J by 7 bases, and 20 bases separated the two germline ends. CDR3 bases: TGTGCCAGTCGCGTGAGGGGACCTTCGGTTGGCTACACCTTC. Translating gives CASRVRGPSVGYTF.

This chain joins TRBV6-1 and TRBJ1-2; no definite D call. The CDR3 consists of 11 residues. V lost 8 bases, J lost 6 bases, and 10 bases lay in between. Germline V lookup: CDR1 MNHNS, CDR2 SASEGT. For the CDR3, the DNA is TGTGCCAGCGAAGGGTGGAATGGCTACACCTTC. It encodes CASEGWNGYTF.

J is TRBJ1-2 and V is TRBV5-1; TRBD1 matches at 7 bases. This CDR3 region has 14 residues. V lost 5 bases, J lost 0 bases, and 4 bases stayed unmatched. Looked up from germline, CDR1 is SGHRS and CDR2 is YFSETQ. CDR3 sequence reads: CASRDGQANYGYTF. Written as DNA, the CDR3 is TGCGCCAGCAGGGATGGACAGGCTAACTATGGCTACACCTTC. The full variable domain, its missing parts supplied by reference TRBV5-1 and TRBJ1-2, is KAGVTQTPRYLIKTRGQQVTLSCSPISGHRSVSWYQQTPGQGLQFLFEYFSETQRNKGNFPGRFSGRQFSNSRSEMNVSTLELGDSALYLCASRDGQANYGYTFGSGTRLTVV.

This chain uses TRBV5-1 with TRBJ2-5; 7 bases agree with TRBD1. The germline gives CDR1 SGHRS, CDR2 YFSETQ. The J segment lost 5 bases and the V segment lost 4 bases, leaving 14 bases of the junction unmatched. This CDR3 has 16 amino acids. This CDR3 is CASSDPGTALRETQYF. The DNA of the CDR3 is TGCGCCAGCAGCGATCCCGGGACAGCCCTGCGGGAGACCCAGTACTTC.

This clone was detected a few times. This chain connects TRBV6-6 to TRBJ2-3; TRBD2 might be the D (5 bases). CDR3 length: 13 residues. Germline CDR1 and CDR2: MNHNY and SVGAGI (reference sequence). Between the trimmed V and J ends, which lost 2 bases and 3 bases, there was a span of 6 bases. This CDR3 is CASSYPGTDTQYF. The CDR3 coding sequence is TGTGCCAGCAGTTACCCGGGGACAGATACGCAGTATTTT.

This clone was seen just once. This rearrangement joins TRBV28 to TRBJ1-5; D remains unclear. The CDR3 extends over 12 amino acids. The ends were cut back, 2 bases at V and 7 bases at J, with 6 bases in the middle. Per germline, CDR1 MDHEN and CDR2 SYDVKM. CDR3 DNA: TGTGCCAGCAGTTTACAGCGGCAGCCCCAGCATTTT. It specifies CASSLQRQPQHF.

This clone has only one observation. The chain has TRBV29-1 and TRBJ2-5, with D perhaps matching TRBD1 (5 bases). CDR1 is SQVTM, CDR2 ANQGSEA, per germline. The germline V and J ends were trimmed by 3 bases and 1 base, with 9 bases remaining between them. This CDR3 comprises 13 residues. CDR3 sequence reads: CSVDAGIQETQYF. The DNA for the CDR3 is TGCAGCGTTGACGCAGGGATCCAAGAGACCCAGTACTTC. The full variable domain, completed using reference TRBV29-1 and TRBJ2-5, is SAVISQKPSRDICQRGTSLTIQCQVDSQVTMMFWYRQQPGQSLTLIATANQGSEATYESGFVIDKFPISRPNLTFSTLTVSNMSPEDSSIYLCSVDAGIQETQYFGPGTRLLVL.

This clone showed up just once. The gene calls are TRBV6-4 and TRBJ1-1, with D perhaps TRBD1 (5 bases). CDR1 and CDR2 from the germline V gene are MRHNA and SNTAGT. V lost 3 bases to trimming and J lost 5 bases, with 16 bases between them. CDR3 size: 15 residues. The CDR3 loop reads CASSEMGGMVTEAFF. CDR3 bases: TGTGCCAGCAGTGAAATGGGGGGTATGGTAACTGAAGCTTTCTTT.

In its sample, this clone was seen a few times. The chain links TRBV2 to TRBJ1-2; D gene ambiguous. The CDR3 consists of 12 residues. V was cut by 3 bases and J by 4 bases, with 6 bases left in between. CDR1 and CDR2 (germline): SNHLY, FYNNEI. The CDR3 sequence: CASSDPTYGYTF. The DNA for the CDR3 is TGTGCCAGCAGTGACCCGACCTATGGCTACACCTTC.

The genes are TRBV2 and TRBJ1-6; 9 bases are a match to TRBD1. The CDR3 covers 16 residues. CDR1 SNHLY and CDR2 FYNNEI come from the germline V gene. V was pared by 7 bases and J by 0 bases, with 4 bases of the junction left unmatched. CDR3 sequence (DNA): TGTGCCAGCAACGGACAGGGGAGCTCCTATAATTCACCCCTCCACTTT. It translates to CASNGQGSSYNSPLHF.

This clone was detected many times. The DNA of the CDR3 is TGCAGCGTTGCAGGTAGCTATGGCTACACCTTC. This encodes CSVAGSYGYTF. The gene calls are TRBV29-1 and TRBJ1-2; no firm D call. V lost 4 bases to trimming and J lost 4 bases, with 7 bases between them. The germline gives CDR1 SQVTM, CDR2 ANQGSEA. This CDR3 comprises 11 residues.